One TCR beta chain is described in this entry. Its specificity is not known. At one end the junction does not follow the germline gene, possibly because of a read error. The entry originates in a study of blood T cells in healthy people across ages. Overall study findings and caveats: The study regarded diversity estimates from one million T cells as underestimates.

Together with a sample-barcoded 5' primer, a J-beta primer mix was included in a second PCR lasting about 6 to 12 cycles. MiXCR, applied by TCRdb to the 5' RACE reads, yields one record per CDR3 protein. The sample yields fewer than 1.5 million distinct CDR3 sequences, around 39% seen once. The CDR3 length is 15 residues. Germline V lookup: CDR1 SGDLS, CDR2 YYNGEE. Donors ranged from roughly 6 to 100 years old and were healthy Caucasians in Russia. Sequenced input: blood. This TCR was sampled from a woman under 30 in good health. The chain carries TRBV9 and TRBJ1-2, with 11 positions matching TRBD1. The CDR3 DNA reads TGTGCCAGCGGCGTTGCCGGGACAGGGGGTGATGGCTACACCTTC. Encoded protein: CASGVAGTGGDGYTF.